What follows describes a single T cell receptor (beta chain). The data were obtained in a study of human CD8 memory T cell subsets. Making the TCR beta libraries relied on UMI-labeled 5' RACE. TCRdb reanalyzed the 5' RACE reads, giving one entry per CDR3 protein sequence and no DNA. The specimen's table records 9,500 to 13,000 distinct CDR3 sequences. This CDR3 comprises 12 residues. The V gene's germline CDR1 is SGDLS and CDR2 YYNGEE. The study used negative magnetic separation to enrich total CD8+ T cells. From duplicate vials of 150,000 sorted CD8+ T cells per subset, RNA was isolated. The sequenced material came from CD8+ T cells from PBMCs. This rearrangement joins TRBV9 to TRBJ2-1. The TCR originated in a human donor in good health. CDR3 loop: CASSVGAAEQFF.